Given below is one TCR beta chain in context. Antigen: not known. Other DNA sequences in this sample translate to the same CDR3. This sample is drawn from a study of cytomegalovirus exposure and HLA in healthy donors. Germline assignment: CDR1 GTSNPN and CDR2 SVGIG (reference sequence). The V gene end was trimmed by 3 bases and the J gene end by 8 bases; junction bases not matched to a gene: 9. The CDR3 has 16 residues. Study-wide findings and caveats: The productive fraction for most TCR beta V segments was about 87% or about 30% in an earlier analysis.

A multiplex PCR was run with 60 Vbeta primers and 13 Jbeta primers. The repertoire was sequenced with immunoSEQ multiplex PCR; TCRdb's copy has only in-frame clones and lacks some. Altogether under 150,000 clones are present, about 73% being singletons, with the ten largest covering about 2.6%. The V gene is TRBV30, the J gene TRBJ2-1, with TRBD2 identical over 14 bases. The material sequenced was PBMCs. The receptor comes from a human donor in good health. For the CDR3, the DNA is TGTGCCTGGAGACTCGGGACTAGCGGGGGAAGGGATGAGCAGTTCTTC. Its translation is CAWRLGTSGGRDEQFF.